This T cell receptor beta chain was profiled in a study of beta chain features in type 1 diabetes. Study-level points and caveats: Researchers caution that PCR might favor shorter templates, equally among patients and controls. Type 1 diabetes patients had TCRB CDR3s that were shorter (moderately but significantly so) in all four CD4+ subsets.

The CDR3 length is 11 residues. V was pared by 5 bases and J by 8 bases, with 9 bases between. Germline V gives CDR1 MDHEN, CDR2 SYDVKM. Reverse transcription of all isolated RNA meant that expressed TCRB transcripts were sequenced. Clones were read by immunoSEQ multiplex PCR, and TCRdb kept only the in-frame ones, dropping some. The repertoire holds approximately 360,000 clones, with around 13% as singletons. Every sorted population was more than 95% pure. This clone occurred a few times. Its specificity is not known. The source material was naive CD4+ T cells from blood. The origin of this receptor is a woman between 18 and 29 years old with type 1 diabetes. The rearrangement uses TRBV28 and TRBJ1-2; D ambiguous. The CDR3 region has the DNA TGTGCCAGCAGTCCTGGACTCGGCTACACCTTC. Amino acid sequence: CASSPGLGYTF.